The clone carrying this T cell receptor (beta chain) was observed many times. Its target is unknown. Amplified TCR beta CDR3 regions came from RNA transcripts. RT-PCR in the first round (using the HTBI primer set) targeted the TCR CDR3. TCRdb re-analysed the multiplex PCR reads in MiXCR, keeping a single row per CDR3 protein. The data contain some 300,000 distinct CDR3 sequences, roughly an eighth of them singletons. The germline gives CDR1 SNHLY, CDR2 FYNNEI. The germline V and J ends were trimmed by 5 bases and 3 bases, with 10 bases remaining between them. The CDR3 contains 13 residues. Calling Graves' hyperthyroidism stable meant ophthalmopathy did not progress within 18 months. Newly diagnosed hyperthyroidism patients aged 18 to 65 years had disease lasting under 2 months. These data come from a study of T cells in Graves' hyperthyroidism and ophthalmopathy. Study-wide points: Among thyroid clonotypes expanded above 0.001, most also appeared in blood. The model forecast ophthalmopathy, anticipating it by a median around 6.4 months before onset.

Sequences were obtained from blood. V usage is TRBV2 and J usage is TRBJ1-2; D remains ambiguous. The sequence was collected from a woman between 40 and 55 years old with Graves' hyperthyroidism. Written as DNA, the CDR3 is TGTGCCAGCAGTACCAATGAGGACTATGGCTACACCTTC. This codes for CASSTNEDYGYTF.